The clone carrying this T cell receptor beta chain was observed a single time. Other nucleotide sequences in the sample specify the same CDR3. The data belong to a study of blood T cell repertoires in COVID-19. CDR1 MNHEY and CDR2 SVGAGI come from the germline V gene. CDR3 size: 13 residues. Trimming removed 11 bases from V and 2 bases from J, with 15 bases in between. Method: immunoSEQ multiplex PCR; TCRdb's copy keeps in-frame clones and lacks some. The repertoire holds about 240,000 clones, with 85% to 90% as singletons. This TCR was recovered from an older woman with active or convalescent COVID-19. Material for sequencing was peripheral blood. The chain employs TRBV6-5 and TRBJ1-1; D unclear. Here the CDR3 reads CASRRVPNTEAFF. The CDR3 DNA is TGTGCCTCTAGGAGGGTCCCCAACACTGAAGCTTTCTTT.